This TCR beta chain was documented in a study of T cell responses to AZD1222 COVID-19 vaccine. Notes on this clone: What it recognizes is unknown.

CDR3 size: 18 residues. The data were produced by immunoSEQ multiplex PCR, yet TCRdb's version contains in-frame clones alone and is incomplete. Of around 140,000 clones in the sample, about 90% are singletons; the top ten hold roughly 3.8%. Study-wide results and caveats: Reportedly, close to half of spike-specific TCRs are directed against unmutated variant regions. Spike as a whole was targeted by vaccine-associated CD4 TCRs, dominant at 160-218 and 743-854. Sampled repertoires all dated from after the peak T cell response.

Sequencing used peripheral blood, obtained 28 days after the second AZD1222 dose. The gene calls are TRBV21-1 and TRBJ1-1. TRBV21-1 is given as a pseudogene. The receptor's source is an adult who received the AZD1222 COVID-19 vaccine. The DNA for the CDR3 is TGTGCCAGCAGCAATTCTCGTTCGGGGGAACGTGAGAACACTGAAGCTTTCTTT. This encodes CASSNSRSGERENTEAFF.